This T cell receptor beta chain was recorded in a study of OX40 agonist ivuxolimab in advanced cancers. CDR3 length equals 17 residues. Trimming took 6 bases from V and 5 from J; bases not matched to a gene: 14. Germline values: CDR1 MGHDK, CDR2 SYGVNS. Overall study findings and caveats: Also present in some nonresponders was a low level of normalized T-cell clonal expansion. There was clonal expansion of CD4+ and CD8+ blood T cells by week 6 at 0.1 to 3.0 mg/kg.

The table came from immunoSEQ multiplex PCR; TCRdb's copy has only in-frame clones and leaves some out. This table has tens of thousands of clones, 80% to 90% appearing once. A note on this clone: The target antigen is unknown.

The chain joins TRBV25-1 to TRBJ2-1; 9 bases fit TRBD1. This receptor was obtained from an adult with an advanced solid tumor such as melanoma, head and neck, liver or kidney cancer. The specimen comprised CD4+ or CD8+ T cells sorted from blood, sampled in a trial of the OX40 agonist ivuxolimab. The CDR3 sequence: CASREHGQGLGNNEQFF. CDR3 nucleotides: TGTGCCAGCAGAGAACACGGACAGGGGCTCGGGAACAATGAGCAGTTCTTC. Looking up the rest from reference TRBV25-1 and TRBJ2-1 gives the full variable domain: EADIYQTPRYLVIGTGKKITLECSQTMGHDKMYWYQQDPGMELHLIHYSYGVNSTEKGDLSSESTVSRIRTEHFPLTLESARPSHTSQYLCASREHGQGLGNNEQFFGPGTRLTVL.